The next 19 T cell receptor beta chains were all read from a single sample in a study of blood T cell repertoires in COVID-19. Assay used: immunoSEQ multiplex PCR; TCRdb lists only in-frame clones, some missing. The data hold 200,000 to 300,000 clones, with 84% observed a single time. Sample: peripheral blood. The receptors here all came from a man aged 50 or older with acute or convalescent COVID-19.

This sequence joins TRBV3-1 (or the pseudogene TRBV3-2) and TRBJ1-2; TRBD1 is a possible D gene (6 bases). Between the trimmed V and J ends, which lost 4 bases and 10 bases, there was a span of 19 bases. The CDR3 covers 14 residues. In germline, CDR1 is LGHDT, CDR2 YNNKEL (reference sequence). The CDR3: CASSPTGTLGNYTF. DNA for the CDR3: TGTGCCAGCAGCCCTACCGGGACACTGGGTAACTACACCTTC.

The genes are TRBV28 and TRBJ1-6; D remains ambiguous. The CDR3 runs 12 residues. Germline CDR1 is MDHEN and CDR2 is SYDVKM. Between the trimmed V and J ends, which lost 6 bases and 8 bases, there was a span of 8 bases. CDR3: CASSPGDSPLHF. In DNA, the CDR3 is TGTGCCAGCAGCCCCGGGGATTCACCCCTCCACTTT. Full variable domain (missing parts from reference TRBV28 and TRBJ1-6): DVKVTQSSRYLVKRTGEKVFLECVQDMDHENMFWYRQDPGLGLRLIYFSYDVKMKEKGDIPEGYSVSREKKERFSLILESASTNQTSMYLCASSPGDSPLHFGNGTRLTVT.

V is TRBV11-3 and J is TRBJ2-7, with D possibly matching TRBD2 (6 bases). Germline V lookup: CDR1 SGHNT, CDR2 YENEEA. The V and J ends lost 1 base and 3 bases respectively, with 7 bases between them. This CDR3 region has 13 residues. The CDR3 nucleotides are TGTGCCAGCAGCTTAGTGGGGGGCTACGAGCAGTACTTC. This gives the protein CASSLVGGYEQYF.

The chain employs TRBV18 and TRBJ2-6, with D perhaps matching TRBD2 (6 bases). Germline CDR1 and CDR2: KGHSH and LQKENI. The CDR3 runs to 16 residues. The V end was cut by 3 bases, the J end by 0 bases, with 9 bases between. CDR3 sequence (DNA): TGTGCCAGCTCACCGGGGAGGTTCTCTGGGGCCAACGTCCTGACTTTC. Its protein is CASSPGRFSGANVLTF.

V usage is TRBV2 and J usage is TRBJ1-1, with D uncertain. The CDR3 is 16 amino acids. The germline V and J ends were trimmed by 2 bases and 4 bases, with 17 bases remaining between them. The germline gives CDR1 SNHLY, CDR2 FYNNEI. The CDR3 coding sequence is TGTGCCAGCAGTGAATCCCGCCGCATTCGCGGCACTGAAGCTTTCTTT. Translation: CASSESRRIRGTEAFF.

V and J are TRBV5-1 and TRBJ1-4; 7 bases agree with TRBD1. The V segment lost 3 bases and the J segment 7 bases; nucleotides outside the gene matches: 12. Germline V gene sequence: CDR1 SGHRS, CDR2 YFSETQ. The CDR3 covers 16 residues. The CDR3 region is CASSSQYRGEGEKLFF. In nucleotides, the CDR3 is TGCGCCAGCAGCTCTCAATACAGGGGTGAAGGTGAAAAACTGTTTTTT. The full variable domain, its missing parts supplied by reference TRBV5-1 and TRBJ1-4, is KAGVTQTPRYLIKTRGQQVTLSCSPISGHRSVSWYQQTPGQGLQFLFEYFSETQRNKGNFPGRFSGRQFSNSRSEMNVSTLELGDSALYLCASSSQYRGEGEKLFFGSGTQLSVL.

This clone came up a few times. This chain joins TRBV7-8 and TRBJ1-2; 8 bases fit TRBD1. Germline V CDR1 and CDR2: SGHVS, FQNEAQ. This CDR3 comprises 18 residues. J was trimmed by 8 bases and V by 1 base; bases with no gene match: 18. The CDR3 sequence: CASSLGGGTGPRTWGYTF. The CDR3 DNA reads TGTGCCAGCAGCTTAGGAGGAGGGACAGGTCCGCGTACTTGGGGCTACACCTTC.

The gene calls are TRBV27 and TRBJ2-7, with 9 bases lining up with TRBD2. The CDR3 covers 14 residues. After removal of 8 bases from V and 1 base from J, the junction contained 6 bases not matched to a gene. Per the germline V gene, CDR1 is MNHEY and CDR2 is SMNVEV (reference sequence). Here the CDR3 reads CASYAGGPSYEQYF. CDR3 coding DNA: TGTGCCAGCTATGCGGGAGGGCCGTCCTACGAGCAGTACTTC.

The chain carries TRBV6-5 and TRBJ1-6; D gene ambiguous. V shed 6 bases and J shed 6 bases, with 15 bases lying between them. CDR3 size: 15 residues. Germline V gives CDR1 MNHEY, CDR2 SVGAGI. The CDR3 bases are TGTGCCAGCAGGCGGAAGGGAGAGTCTAATTCACCCCTCCACTTT. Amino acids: CASRRKGESNSPLHF.

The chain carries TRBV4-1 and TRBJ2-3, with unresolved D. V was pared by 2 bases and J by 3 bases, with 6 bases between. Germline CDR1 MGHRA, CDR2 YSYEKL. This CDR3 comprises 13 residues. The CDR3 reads CASSQYGTDTQYF. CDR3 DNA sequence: TGCGCCAGCAGCCAATACGGGACAGATACGCAGTATTTT.

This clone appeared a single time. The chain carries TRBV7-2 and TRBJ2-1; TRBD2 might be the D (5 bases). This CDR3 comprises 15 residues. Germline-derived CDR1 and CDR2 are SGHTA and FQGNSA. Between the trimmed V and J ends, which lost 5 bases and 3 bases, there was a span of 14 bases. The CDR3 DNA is TGTGCCAGCAGCCCCTTCTGGGAGAACTACAATGAGCAGTTCTTC. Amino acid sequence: CASSPFWENYNEQFF.

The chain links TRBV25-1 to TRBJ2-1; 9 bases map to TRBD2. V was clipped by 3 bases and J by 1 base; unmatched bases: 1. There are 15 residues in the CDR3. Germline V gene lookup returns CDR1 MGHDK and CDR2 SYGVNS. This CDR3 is CASSEGLASYNEQFF. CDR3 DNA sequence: TGTGCCAGCAGTGAGGGACTAGCATCCTACAATGAGCAGTTCTTC.

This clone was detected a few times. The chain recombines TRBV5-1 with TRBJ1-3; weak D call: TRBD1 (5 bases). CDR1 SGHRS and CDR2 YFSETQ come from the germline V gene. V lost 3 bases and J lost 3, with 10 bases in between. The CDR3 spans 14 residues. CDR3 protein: CASSYTGGGNTIYF. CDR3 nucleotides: TGCGCCAGCAGCTACACAGGTGGTGGAAACACCATATATTTT.

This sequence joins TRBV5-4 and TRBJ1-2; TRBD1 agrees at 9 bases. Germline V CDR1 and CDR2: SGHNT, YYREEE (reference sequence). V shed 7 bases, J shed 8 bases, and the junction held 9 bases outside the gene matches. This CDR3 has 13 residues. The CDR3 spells CASRSRTGDGYTF. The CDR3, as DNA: TGTGCCAGCCGCTCCCGGACAGGGGACGGCTACACCTTC.

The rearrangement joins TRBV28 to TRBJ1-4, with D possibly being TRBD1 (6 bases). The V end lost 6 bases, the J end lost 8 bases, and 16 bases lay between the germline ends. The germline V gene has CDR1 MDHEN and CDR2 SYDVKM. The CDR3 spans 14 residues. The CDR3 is CASSLGGGGEKLFF. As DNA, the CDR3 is TGTGCCAGCAGCTTAGGGGGAGGCGGGGAAAAACTGTTTTTT.

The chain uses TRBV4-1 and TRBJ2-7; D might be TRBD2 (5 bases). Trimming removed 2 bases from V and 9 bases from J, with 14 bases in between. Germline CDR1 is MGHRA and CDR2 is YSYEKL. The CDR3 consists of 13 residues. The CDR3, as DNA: TGCGCCAGCAGCCAATCTAACCGGGATGGGCAGTACTTC. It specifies CASSQSNRDGQYF.

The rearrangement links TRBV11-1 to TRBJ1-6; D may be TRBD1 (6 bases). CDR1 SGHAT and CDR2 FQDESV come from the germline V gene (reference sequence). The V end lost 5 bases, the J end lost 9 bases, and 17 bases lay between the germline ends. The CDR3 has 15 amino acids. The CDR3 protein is CASSPMGALGSPLHF. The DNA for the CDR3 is TGTGCCAGCAGCCCGATGGGGGCCTTGGGTTCACCCCTCCACTTT.

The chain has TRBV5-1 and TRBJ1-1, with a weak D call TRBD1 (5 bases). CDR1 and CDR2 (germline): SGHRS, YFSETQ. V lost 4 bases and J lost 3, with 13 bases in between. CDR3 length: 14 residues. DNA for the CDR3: TGCGCCAGCAGCACACTAAGCAGGGACACTGAAGCTTTCTTT. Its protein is CASSTLSRDTEAFF.

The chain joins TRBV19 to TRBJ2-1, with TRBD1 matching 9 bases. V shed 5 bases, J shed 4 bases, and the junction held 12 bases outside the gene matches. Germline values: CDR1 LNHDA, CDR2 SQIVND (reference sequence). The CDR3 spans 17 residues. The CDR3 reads CASSPQARTGAYNEQFF. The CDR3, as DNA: TGTGCCAGTAGTCCACAAGCTAGGACAGGGGCGTACAATGAGCAGTTCTTC. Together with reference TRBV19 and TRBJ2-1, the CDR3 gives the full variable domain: DGGITQSPKYLFRKEGQNVTLSCEQNLNHDAMYWYRQDPGQGLRLIYYSQIVNDFQKGDIAEGYSVSREKKESFPLTVTSAQKNPTAFYLCASSPQARTGAYNEQFFGPGTRLTVL.